Below are 17 T cell receptor beta chains sequenced from a single sample in a study of blood T cell repertoires in COVID-19. Libraries were prepared by immunoSEQ multiplex PCR; TCRdb keeps only in-frame clonotypes and omits some of them. The sample includes 75,000 to 85,000 clones, more than 75% of them seen just once. Sequenced input: peripheral blood. The source of these receptors is a human donor in a cohort sampled during active COVID-19.

This rearrangement joins TRBV7-9 to TRBJ1-5; TRBD1 aligns across 8 bases. J was trimmed by 5 bases and V by 6 bases; bases with no gene match: 3. The germline CDR1 and CDR2 sequences are SEHNR and FQNEAQ (reference sequence). This CDR3 contains 13 residues. Written as DNA, the CDR3 is TGTGCCAGCAGTCGGGACAGGTATCAGCCCCAGCATTTT. Translated, it gives CASSRDRYQPQHF.

V and J are TRBV19 and TRBJ2-1, with D maybe TRBD2 (5 bases). Germline V lookup: CDR1 LNHDA, CDR2 SQIVND (reference sequence). This CDR3 region has 14 residues. V lost 4 bases, J lost 4 bases, and 11 bases lay in between. CDR3 bases: TGTGCCAGTAGTAACCGGGGATATTACAATGAGCAGTTCTTC. It specifies CASSNRGYYNEQFF.

This clone appeared once. CDR3 protein: CATYRYRGTYEQYF. The CDR3 DNA follows: TGTGCCACCTACAGGTATAGGGGAACCTACGAGCAGTACTTC. The chain carries TRBV24-1 and TRBJ2-7; D might be TRBD1 (5 bases). Germline loops: CDR1 KGHDR, CDR2 SFDVKD. The V end lost 9 bases, the J end lost 2 bases, and 16 bases lay between the germline ends. The CDR3 totals 14 residues.

J is TRBJ1-1 and V is TRBV7-8; 8 positions match TRBD1. Trimming removed 5 bases from V and 4 bases from J; junction bases left unmatched: 6. CDR3 size: 14 residues. Germline lookup yields CDR1 SGHVS and CDR2 FQNEAQ. In DNA, the CDR3 is TGTGCCAGCAGCGGGCGGACAGGGAGCACTGAAGCTTTCTTT. Translation: CASSGRTGSTEAFF.

This clone was observed once. The rearrangement links TRBV6-2 or TRBV6-3 to TRBJ1-1; possibly TRBD1 for D (5 bases). V lost 5 bases and J 4 bases, leaving 11 bases between the germline ends. The CDR3 sequence is 13 residues long. Germline CDR1 reads MNHEY; CDR2 reads SVGEGT. The CDR3 spells CASSNRLRTEAFF. DNA for the CDR3: TGTGCCAGCAGTAACAGGTTACGCACTGAAGCTTTCTTT.

The chain combines TRBV11-1 with TRBJ1-1; D gene uncertain. CDR1 and CDR2 (germline): SGHAT, FQDESV (reference sequence). With 1 base removed from V and 3 bases from J, the gap between germline ends came to 3 bases. This CDR3 is built from 12 residues. The CDR3 nucleotides are TGTGCCAGCAGCTTAGGAGACACTGAAGCTTTCTTT. Translation gives CASSLGDTEAFF.

The chain combines TRBV28 with TRBJ1-1, with no clear D. From germline, CDR1 is MDHEN and CDR2 SYDVKM. The V and J ends lost 6 bases and 4 bases respectively, with 21 bases between them. This CDR3 contains 16 residues. As DNA, the CDR3 is TGTGCCAGCAGCCGCCGCGGGCTCGCCGGAGTCACTGAAGCTTTCTTT. It specifies CASSRRGLAGVTEAFF.

The chain combines TRBV10-1 with TRBJ2-7; tentatively, D is TRBD2 (6 bases). The CDR3 contains 15 residues. Germline values: CDR1 WNHNN, CDR2 SYGVQD (reference sequence). V dropped 5 bases and J dropped 5 bases, with 19 bases sitting between them. Written as DNA, the CDR3 is TGCGCCAGCAGTCCCACCAGCGGGCGAGTTGACGAGCAGTACTTC. Residues: CASSPTSGRVDEQYF.

The genes are TRBV5-1 and TRBJ2-1; 14 positions match TRBD2. V lost 4 bases to trimming and J lost 8 bases; unmatched junction nucleotides: 5. The germline V gene encodes CDR1 SGHRS and CDR2 YFSETQ. The length of the CDR3 is 15 residues. The CDR3, as DNA: TGCGCCAGCAGCGGTTCGACTAGCGGGGGGGATGAGCAGTTCTTC. Protein product: CASSGSTSGGDEQFF. Filled out from reference TRBV5-1 and TRBJ2-1, the complete variable domain reads KAGVTQTPRYLIKTRGQQVTLSCSPISGHRSVSWYQQTPGQGLQFLFEYFSETQRNKGNFPGRFSGRQFSNSRSEMNVSTLELGDSALYLCASSGSTSGGDEQFFGPGTRLTVL.

The CDR3 DNA reads as TGTGCCAGCAGCTCCGGGACAGGGGCGAGTAACTATGGCTACACCTTC. Its translation: CASSSGTGASNYGYTF. The genes are TRBV7-2 and TRBJ1-2, with TRBD1 identical over 10 bases. V shed 4 bases, J shed 1 base, and the junction held 6 bases outside the gene matches. CDR3 size: 16 residues. The germline CDR1 and CDR2 sequences are SGHTA and FQGNSA.

V is TRBV7-2 and J is TRBJ1-2; TRBD1 matches at 8 bases. The germline V gene has CDR1 SGHTA and CDR2 FQGNSA. This CDR3 is built from 14 residues. Trimming cost V 8 bases and J 5 bases; bases outside gene matches: 10. For the CDR3, the DNA is TGTGCCAGCGGGACCCGGGACAGGCTTTATGGCTACACCTTC. Its protein is CASGTRDRLYGYTF.

The V gene is TRBV7-8, the J gene TRBJ1-5, with 8 bases lining up with TRBD1. The CDR3 has 16 amino acids. V trimming: 5 bases; J trimming: 2 bases; junction bases outside the gene matches: 8. Germline CDR1 SGHVS, CDR2 FQNEAQ. CDR3 sequence reads: CASSPKTGDGNQPQHF. The CDR3 nucleotides read TGTGCCAGCAGCCCCAAGACAGGGGATGGCAATCAGCCCCAGCATTTT.

This clone was detected a few times. CDR3 residues: CASLVGGESPLHF. DNA of the CDR3: TGTGCCAGTCTCGTAGGGGGTGAATCACCCCTCCACTTT. V and J are TRBV5-5 and TRBJ1-6; maybe TRBD1 (6 bases). V lost 8 bases, J lost 10 bases, and 16 bases lay in between. CDR3 length equals 13 residues. The germline V gene encodes CDR1 SGHKS and CDR2 YYEKEE (reference sequence).

The V and J genes are TRBV4-1 and TRBJ2-1; tentative D call: TRBD1 (6 bases). V gave up 3 bases and J gave up 3 bases, with 12 bases separating them. Looked up from germline, CDR1 is MGHRA and CDR2 is YSYEKL. CDR3 length: 15 residues. The CDR3 loop reads CASSQRRGGYNEQFF. The CDR3 DNA follows: TGCGCCAGCAGCCAGAGGAGAGGGGGCTACAATGAGCAGTTCTTC.

The chain carries TRBV5-8 and TRBJ1-1; D is perhaps TRBD1 (5 bases). Trimming shortened V by 2 bases and J by 0 bases, and 20 bases separated the two germline ends. CDR3 length equals 18 residues. Germline-derived CDR1 and CDR2 are SGHTS and YDEGEE. The CDR3 region is CASSLPSWWGEVNTEAFF. The CDR3 region has the DNA TGTGCCAGCAGCTTACCTTCTTGGTGGGGGGAAGTGAACACTGAAGCTTTCTTT.

This clone appeared a single time. The chain combines TRBV21-1 with TRBJ2-7; the DNA was not compared with TRBD1, the D call given in the table. TRBV21-1 is recorded as a pseudogene. This CDR3 is 12 amino acids long. The CDR3 coding sequence is TGTGCCAGCAGCCCCAGGGACTACGAGCAGTACTTC. This encodes CASSPRDYEQYF.

This chain connects TRBV10-2 to TRBJ2-5, with 10 nucleotides matching TRBD2. Germline V gene lookup returns CDR1 WSHSY and CDR2 SAAADI. V trimming: 2 bases; J trimming: 1 base; junction bases outside the gene matches: 1. The CDR3 is 15 amino acids. The CDR3 DNA is TGCGCCAGCAGTGAGAAGCGGGGGGGCCAAGAGACCCAGTACTTC. Protein: CASSEKRGGQETQYF.